A single sample is the source of the 21 T cell receptor beta chains below, sequenced in a study of identical twins. TCRdb passed the 5' RACE reads through MiXCR, listing each CDR3 protein once. The table includes fewer than 800,000 distinct CDR3 sequences, just over 7% detected once. Separately, the same data were catalogued under a study of yellow fever vaccine responses in identical twins.

The sample comprised PBMCs. The receptors shown here come from a woman aged 18-29 years in good health.

This clonotype was counted a single time. The chain joins TRBV3-1 to TRBJ2-4; weak D call: TRBD2 (6 bases). The germline gives CDR1 LGHDT, CDR2 YNNKEL (reference sequence). This CDR3 has 15 residues. V dropped 3 bases and J dropped 15 bases, with 24 bases sitting between them. The CDR3 here is CASSQGGLGVGIGYF. The DNA of the CDR3 is TGTGCCAGCAGCCAGGGAGGATTGGGTGTTGGTATTGGGTACTTC.

In regard to this clonotype: The junction departs from the called germline gene at one end, perhaps through a read error. This chain uses TRBV9 with TRBJ1-1; D uncertain. Germline V gene data show CDR1 as SGDLS and CDR2 as YYNGEE. The CDR3 runs 13 residues. CDR3 bases: TGTGCCAGTAGCGTCCGTGGTGGCAGTGAAGCTTTCTTT. Translated: CASSVRGGSEAFF.

In its sample, this clonotype was seen a few times. The chain couples TRBV19 to TRBJ2-1; 9 bases align to TRBD1. The CDR3 totals 16 residues. Trimming removed 10 bases from V and 5 bases from J; junction bases left unmatched: 15. From germline, CDR1 is LNHDA and CDR2 SQIVND (reference sequence). Written as DNA, the CDR3 is TGTGCCACCGCCACAGGGGGACAGGGAAACAACAATGAGCAGTTCTTC. It yields the protein CATATGGQGNNNEQFF.

This chain links TRBV27 with TRBJ1-2; TRBD1 matches at 9 bases. With 6 bases clipped from V and 7 bases from J, the junction kept 15 bases outside the gene matches. There are 16 residues in the CDR3. Per germline, CDR1 MNHEY and CDR2 SMNVEV (reference sequence). CDR3 protein: CASRLGTGTGTGGYTF. CDR3 nucleotides: TGTGCCAGCAGGCTGGGCACCGGGACAGGGACGGGTGGCTACACCTTC.

Only a few counts were recorded for this clonotype. V gene TRBV5-6 combines with J gene TRBJ1-2, with D possibly TRBD1 on 6 matching bases. CDR3 size: 17 residues. CDR1 and CDR2 from the germline V gene are SGHDT and YYEEEE. Between the trimmed V and J ends, which lost 4 bases and 1 base, there was a span of 20 bases. The CDR3 nucleotides read TGTGCCAGCAGCCGAAGGATACGGGACACCGATAACTATGGCTACACCTTC. The encoded protein is CASSRRIRDTDNYGYTF.

The chain couples TRBV28 to TRBJ1-2; 7 bases are a match to TRBD1. V was pared by 8 bases and J by 3 bases, with 9 bases of the junction left unmatched. The germline V gene has CDR1 MDHEN and CDR2 SYDVKM. This CDR3 has 14 amino acids. The CDR3 nucleotides read TGTGCCAGCGGAAGACAGGGCTCCCACTATGGCTACACCTTC. This sequence encodes CASGRQGSHYGYTF.

The V call is TRBV13, the J call TRBJ2-3, with 8 bases that match TRBD2. This CDR3 spans 17 amino acids. The V segment lost 1 base and the J segment 0 bases; nucleotides outside the gene matches: 6. Per the germline V gene, CDR1 is PRHDT and CDR2 is FYEKMQ (reference sequence). This chain's CDR3 is CASSLALLAASTDTQYF. Here the CDR3 DNA reads TGTGCCAGCAGCTTAGCCCTACTAGCGGCTAGCACAGATACGCAGTATTTT.

This clonotype was seen many times. The rearrangement joins TRBV20-1 to TRBJ1-1; TRBD1 is a possible D gene (5 bases). The CDR3 covers 15 residues. In germline, CDR1 is DFQATT, CDR2 SNEGSKA (reference sequence). Trimming pared 5 bases from V and 0 bases from J, leaving 16 bases between. The CDR3 loop reads CSAPDRRQLNTEAFF. Here the CDR3 DNA reads TGCAGTGCTCCGGATCGGCGACAGTTGAACACTGAAGCTTTCTTT.

Ten or more counts support this clonotype. V gene TRBV6-5 combines with J gene TRBJ2-3; 9 nucleotides line up with TRBD2. Germline V gives CDR1 MNHEY, CDR2 SVGAGI. V trimming: 4 bases; J trimming: 2 bases; junction bases outside the gene matches: 4. The CDR3 extends over 15 amino acids. The CDR3: CASSSIAGDTDTQYF. In DNA form, the CDR3 reads TGTGCCAGCAGTTCGATAGCGGGAGACACAGATACGCAGTATTTT.

This clonotype appeared many times. The J gene is TRBJ2-7, the V gene TRBV6-1, with 7 positions matching TRBD1. Germline V CDR1 and CDR2: MNHNS, SASEGT. V dropped 7 bases and J dropped 4; count of bases not matched to a gene: 16. This CDR3 spans 16 amino acids. The CDR3 DNA reads as TGTGCCAGCAATAGACAGGGCTCCGCACCGGCATACGAGCAGTACGTC. Translated: CASNRQGSAPAYEQYV.

This clonotype was seen a handful of times. The V call is TRBV10-2, the J call TRBJ2-2; 8 bases align to TRBD2. V lost 10 bases to trimming and J lost 4 bases; unmatched junction nucleotides: 8. The CDR3 runs 14 residues. Per the germline V gene, CDR1 is WSHSY and CDR2 is SAAADI. CDR3: CATLSGRPTGELFF. The CDR3, as DNA: TGCGCCACCCTGAGCGGGAGACCCACCGGGGAGCTGTTTTTT.

The chain links TRBV6-5 to TRBJ2-2; 7 nucleotides align to TRBD2. Germline V CDR1 and CDR2: MNHEY, SVGAGI. The CDR3 has 16 residues. With 4 bases clipped from V and 6 bases from J, the junction kept 11 bases outside the gene matches. DNA of the CDR3: TGTGCCAGCAGTTTACCACCCGGGACTACACCCGGGGAGCTGTTTTTT. This translates into CASSLPPGTTPGELFF.

The chain combines TRBV10-3 with TRBJ2-1; D is ambiguous. V lost 2 bases, J lost 4 bases, and 9 bases lay in between. Germline CDR1 and CDR2: ENHRY and SYGVKD. The CDR3 covers 14 residues. The CDR3 sequence: CAISERVGYNEQFF. The CDR3 DNA reads as TGTGCCATCAGTGAGAGGGTTGGGTACAATGAGCAGTTCTTC.

J is TRBJ2-7 and V is TRBV6-1; tentatively, D is TRBD2 (8 bases). Germline lookup yields CDR1 MNHNS and CDR2 SASEGT. With 5 bases removed from V and 9 bases from J, the gap between germline ends came to 26 bases. The CDR3 is 16 residues long. The CDR3 nucleotides read TGTGCCAGCAGTCCGCAGGGGGAGGCTAGCGGGTCTTCGCAGTACGTC. Its translation: CASSPQGEASGSSQYV.

In its sample, this clonotype was seen a few times. The V gene is TRBV6-6, the J gene TRBJ2-7; D is ambiguous. CDR1 and CDR2 from the germline V gene are MNHNY and SVGAGI (reference sequence). The CDR3 has 11 amino acids. Trimming stripped 5 bases from V and 6 bases from J, with 8 bases between. Written as DNA, the CDR3 is TGTGCCAGCAGTCCTGGGCCCGAGCAGTACTTC. This gives the protein CASSPGPEQYF.

The chain has TRBV5-1 and TRBJ2-2, with 13 bases that match TRBD2. After removal of 2 bases from V and 1 base from J, the junction contained 8 bases not matched to a gene. This CDR3 spans 19 amino acids. Germline V gene sequence: CDR1 SGHRS, CDR2 YFSETQ. The CDR3 nucleotides read TGCGCCAGCAGCTTCGCCACTAGCGGGGGGGCCAAGAACACCGGGGAGCTGTTTTTT. It translates to CASSFATSGGAKNTGELFF.

V is TRBV7-9 and J is TRBJ2-1; 9 nucleotides line up with TRBD2. CDR3 size: 16 residues. Germline trimming cut 5 bases from V and 3 bases from J; bases unmatched to any gene: 8. Germline V CDR1 and CDR2: SEHNR, FQNEAQ (reference sequence). The CDR3 sequence: CASSARSSGNYNEQFF. CDR3 bases: TGTGCCAGCAGCGCCAGGTCTAGCGGGAACTACAATGAGCAGTTCTTC.

This clonotype was observed a handful of times. The chain couples TRBV28 to TRBJ2-4; 15 positions agree with TRBD2. CDR3 size: 19 residues. V dropped 4 bases and J dropped 0; count of bases not matched to a gene: 7. CDR1 is MDHEN, CDR2 SYDVKM, per germline. CDR3 DNA sequence: TGTGCCAGCAGTTCTTGGACTAGCGGGGGGGAAATAGCCAAAAACATTCAGTACTTC. Its translation: CASSSWTSGGEIAKNIQYF.

As regards this clonotype: A single base separates this from a much larger clone, so it may be a read error. V and J are TRBV10-2 and TRBJ2-1; D ambiguous. This CDR3 spans 10 amino acids. V was shortened by 11 bases and J by 9 bases, with 11 bases between the two germline ends. Germline V gene data show CDR1 as WSHSY and CDR2 as SAAADI. This CDR3 is CACGSLEQFF. As DNA, the CDR3 is TGCGCCTGCGGAAGCCTTGAGCAGTTCTTC.

The rearrangement joins TRBV28 to TRBJ2-1; 7 nucleotides align to TRBD1. The CDR3 is 15 residues long. V lost 2 bases, J lost 8 bases, and 9 bases stayed unmatched. Germline loops: CDR1 MDHEN, CDR2 SYDVKM. The CDR3 is CASSLIPQGGHEQFF. CDR3 nucleotides: TGTGCCAGCAGTTTAATCCCCCAAGGGGGCCATGAGCAGTTCTTC.

This rearrangement joins TRBV11-2 to TRBJ1-1, with D possibly being TRBD1 (6 bases). Germline V gives CDR1 SGHAT, CDR2 FQNNGV. CDR3 length equals 14 residues. V was cut by 4 bases and J by 7 bases, with 16 bases left in between. The CDR3 region has the DNA TGTGCCAGCAGCTCCTTACAGGGTAGAGGTGAAGCTTTCTTT. Amino acid sequence: CASSSLQGRGEAFF.